This TCR beta chain was identified during a study of cytomegalovirus exposure and HLA in healthy donors (dated by TCRdb to the late 2010s). The study in broad terms: In an earlier analysis of 587 of the donors, 276 Gb of sequence data and 100 million or so unique TCR beta sequences from about 179 million T cells were reported. An early release covering roughly 580 HLA-typed donors comprised about 300 gigabases of sequencing data and about 90 million unique TCR sequences. Among the roughly 390 genotyped donors, about 83% belonged to the genetic ancestry cluster associated with self-reported Caucasian donors. The aim of the study was to test whether cataloging public T cell receptors could identify signatures of past pathogen exposure. The study profiled the T cell repertoires of 550 to 700 subjects by immunosequencing and related them to cytomegalovirus serostatus. In addition to the first cohort of several hundred subjects, a separate validation cohort of 130 or so different subjects was used. High-throughput TCR immunosequencing, statistical association of individual TCRs with disease status, and machine learning were combined to predict cytomegalovirus infection status. To study patterns of TCR occurrence, a later analysis re-analyzed previously published TCR beta repertoires from several hundred donors and added high-resolution HLA genotyping. In the later analysis, no new phenotypic data were used to find candidate immune exposures; instead, reliance was placed on TCR beta sequences and their occurrence across donors. An earlier analysis of 587 of the donors used high-throughput TCR beta sequencing to judge whether each TCR beta V gene segment behaved as functional or pseudogenic. Donor age, sex, ethnicity and CMV serostatus were collected together with the repertoire data. A later genetic analysis took genome-wide SNP genotypes for about three fifths of the 666 donors and used that subset as a discovery cohort. All discovery cohort repertoires had been generated using a single sequencing platform. Class I and class II HLA loci were covered by the typing at four-digit resolution. The number of donors typed differed by locus, with about 629-640 for A, B, C, DRB1 and DQB1, around 520 for DQA1, 600 to 610 for DPA1, and 472 for DPB1. Four to six DR-DQ haplotypes were handled as single units for association and clustering, since linkage in the cohort was strong. Across about 380 genotyped donors of the cohort, an average of approximately 240,000 unique TCR beta nucleotide sequences per donor were sequenced, and roughly 20% of those sequences were non-productive. Summary of the overall study and its limitations: Assigning TCR associations to individual alleles was difficult when HLA alleles, especially DR and DQ, strongly co-occurred. The earlier analysis of some 540 of the donors excluded some 16 rarely observed V segments, including chromosome 9 orphons, because counts were too low. In this cohort, only TCR beta chains were sequenced, and detectable features were limited by the absence of alpha or paired-chain data. Compared with the approximately 710-donor mean, donors in an Asian-associated ancestry cluster had fewer N-insertions in productive TCRs, according to a later genetic analysis. The presence/absence analyses assumed that sequencing depth was roughly uniform across donors, and that assumption may not be true. Cytomegalovirus status was reported to be diagnosed by the classifier with high specificity and sensitivity in both the original and validation cohorts. A group of highly shared sequence variants was considered likely to be a technical artifact of the sequencing pipeline. Linkage disequilibrium might explain the correlated functional status among segregating V segments, but an unknown experimental factor could not be ruled out. Most TCR sequences were observed very rarely across donors, whereas some public TCRs were present in many individuals. The study gave a list of about 170 TCR beta chains associated with cytomegalovirus. Because some donors lacked HLA typing at each locus, the association tests relied only on the typed subset. A few of the identified cytomegalovirus-associated TCR beta chains were confirmed in vitro to be specific for cytomegalovirus antigens. The authors suggested that the approach could potentially be extended to other disease states and immunological phenotypes. An earlier analysis of approximately 530 of the donors showed that most TCR beta V segments appeared in productive rearrangements either about 87% or about 30% of the time, which broadly matched IMGT annotations. The only immune exposure information available for the cohort was CMV serostatus. Compared with equally common non-associated chains, HLA-associated TCR beta chains in a later analysis were more clonally expanded and had lower generation probabilities. According to a later analysis, most CMV-associated TCR beta chains appeared to be HLA-restricted, and the HLA associations seemed to be driven largely by CMV exposure. A further reported finding was that TCR beta sequences accurately predicted the HLA-A and HLA-B alleles for most subjects in the first cohort. At a false discovery rate of 0.05, a later analysis linked under 20,000 TCR beta sequences to specific HLA alleles. An association between a missense DCLRE1C variant and V-gene and J-gene trimming of TCR beta chains was found in a later genetic analysis and replicated in an independent cohort. In a later analysis, several top co-occurrence clusters were reported to appear linked to parvovirus B19, influenza, CMV and Epstein-Barr virus. In a later analysis, the rate of TCR association differed among HLA loci, with DRB1 alleles having the most associated TCRs and HLA-C alleles having the fewest. Because the 87-base-pair reads could not distinguish some IMGT-functional V segments, including TRBV6-2 and TRBV6-3, those segments were excluded.

Libraries were made using the immunoSEQ multiplex PCR assay. For the multiplex PCR, a mixture combining 60 forward primers for TCR Vbeta segments and 13 reverse primers for TCR Jbeta segments was used. The CDR3 region of rearranged TCR beta genes was amplified from genomic DNA by a multiplex PCR assay. Amplified TCR beta libraries were sequenced as 87-base-pair reads on the Illumina HiSeq System. As for the original processing: A later analysis tallied around 82 million unique TCR beta chains across the 550 to 850 repertoires, and around 10 million of those chains were shared by two or more donors. A nearest-neighbor algorithm error-corrected the raw reads and collapsed the reads into unique sequences, merging closely related sequences to remove PCR and sequencing errors. To assign V, D and J gene segments, CDR3 sequences were aligned to IMGT reference sequences. For a sequence to be retained, a match of at least six nucleotides to both a V gene segment and a J gene segment was required. A rearrangement was called productive if the CDR3 had no stop codons and remained in frame with V and J, and every other rearrangement was called non-productive. Following IMGT convention, CDR3 was defined as the stretch from the second conserved V-encoded cysteine up to the conserved J-encoded phenylalanine. The earlier analysis of about 590 of the donors excluded sequences that lacked an unambiguous match to a single V gene segment. In an earlier analysis of around 600 of the donors, V segments were called functional above 56.7% productive rearrangements and were called segregating when the between-donor standard deviation exceeded 5%. A statistical classification framework was built to diagnose cytomegalovirus status from the catalog of TCR beta chain sequences. In a later analysis, V and J genes were assigned by comparing TCR nucleotide sequences against IMGT/GENE-DB human TR gene sequences. The TCRdist pipeline was used in a later analysis to assign CDR3 sequences and most-parsimonious VDJ recombination scenarios. In a later analysis, each TCR beta chain was defined by its CDR3 amino acid sequence together with its V-gene family, and reads without a unique V-gene family were excluded. A later analysis removed 450 to 600 highly shared, low-generation-probability nucleotide sequences to deal with suspected cross-contamination and a sequencing artifact. For each public chain, a later analysis derived a clonal expansion index from normalized ranks of inferred template counts within each repertoire. In a later analysis, generation probabilities were computed with a VDJ recombination model fitted to out-of-frame rearrangements, and the resulting probabilities were checked against IGoR. In a later analysis, hypergeometric tests were used to score TCR-TCR, TCR-HLA and TCR-CMV co-occurrence, with a repertoire-size bias correction applied to TCR pairs. False discovery rates were estimated in a later analysis by permuting HLA or CMV assignments 20 times. A later analysis grouped co-occurring TCRs with DBSCAN, adding TCRdist sequence similarity when clustering within HLA-allele-positive subsets. Repertoires with fewer than 30,000 or more than 120,000 public chains were left out of co-occurrence clustering, as were four to six repertoires with anomalous nucleotide sharing. TCRdb obtained this table from immuneACCESS and retained in-frame rearrangements with V and J assigned. These tables miss some clones; where compared with another copy, unresolved V genes account for less than half of the shortfall, and the remainder is unexplained. V, J and clone size reflect that table, while D and trimming were determined from the DNA. Recorded for this sample are 65,000 to 70,000 clones; around 78% of them occurred a single time. About 5.7% of the sample belongs to the ten largest clones.

CDR1 SGHNT and CDR2 YYREEE are derived from the germline V gene (reference sequence). V lost 4 bases and J lost 3 bases, and the count of bases not matched to a germline gene is 9. From the cysteine through the phenylalanine, the CDR3 covers 15 amino acids. Only the CDR3 part of the read is kept: 45 bases, read in frame from the first base. The cohort consisted of hundreds of healthy bone marrow donors. All cohort members were sampled while nominally healthy, although unrecorded immune exposures were likely present. The donor was CMV seronegative and belonged to the group of approximately 320 seronegative cohort members. A peripheral blood sample was collected from each donor, and TCR beta sequencing was performed on peripheral blood mononuclear cells. The Qiagen DNeasy Blood Extraction Kit was used to extract genomic DNA from the blood cell samples. This clone has more than one count but fewer than ten. It has no known antigen specificity. The input lacks base qualities; no much larger clone sits a single base away.

The sequencing input was PBMCs. Rearrangement joined TRBV5-4 to TRBJ2-7; 8 nucleotides in the junction match TRBD2. The receptor's source is a man aged 45-60 years in good health and CMV-seronegative. The nucleotide sequence is TGTGCCAGCAGCCGGGGGGAGCGGGGGCTCTACGAGCAGTACTTC. Its protein reads: CASSRGERGLYEQYF.